Listed below are T cell receptor beta chains from one sample, sequenced in a study of T cell changes during pregnancy in multiple sclerosis. Clones were sequenced by immunoSEQ multiplex PCR, and TCRdb holds only the in-frame ones, with some missing. This sample has some 70,000 clones, with roughly 90% found just once. Specimen: peripheral blood, collected after pregnancy. Receptors were obtained from a female donor in good health, enrolled as a control in a pregnancy study. Both conserved end residues are part of each CDR3. The D gene is left open where the match is weak. The size entry is marked missing in some rows and otherwise reads once, few, many or a size class.

V: TRBV7-9
D: TRBD1
size: -
J: TRBJ2-2
DNA: TGTGCCAGCAGCTCCCCGGGACAGGGAGGACCCGGGGAGCTGTTTTTT
CDR3: CASSSPGQGGPGELFF

V: TRBV6-6
D: TRBD1
size: -
J: TRBJ1-5
DNA: TGTGCCAGCAGTTACGGACAGGGGCGAGTAAGGCAGCCCCAGCATTTT
CDR3: CASSYGQGRVRQPQHF

V: TRBV6-7
D: TRBD2
size: -
J: TRBJ2-5
DNA: TGTGCCAGCTCCCGGGGAAGCGGGAATAATCAAGAGACCCAGTACTTC
CDR3: CASSRGSGNNQETQYF

V: TRBV4-3
D: -
size: -
J: TRBJ1-2
DNA: TGCGCCAGCAGCCAAGTCCAGGGTTCCTATGGCTACACCTTC
CDR3: CASSQVQGSYGYTF

V: TRBV10-3
D: TRBD1
size: -
J: TRBJ2-7
DNA: TGTGCCATCAGTGAGTTGACAGGGGGCTCCTACGAGCAGTACTTC
CDR3: CAISELTGGSYEQYF

V: TRBV18
D: TRBD2
size: -
J: TRBJ2-7
DNA: TGTGCCAGCTCACCGGGACTAGGGCAATACGAGCAGTACTTC
CDR3: CASSPGLGQYEQYF

V: TRBV7-2
D: TRBD1
size: -
J: TRBJ1-1
DNA: TGTGCCAGCAGCTGGAAGACAGGGGTGGTTGCTTTCTTT
CDR3: CASSWKTGVVAFF

V: TRBV11-2
D: -
size: -
J: TRBJ2-5
DNA: TGTGCCAGCAGCTTAGAACGGCAGGGCCAGACCCAGTACTTC
CDR3: CASSLERQGQTQYF

V: TRBV5-1
D: TRBD1
size: -
J: TRBJ1-2
DNA: TGCGCCAGCAGCTTGCGAGGACAGGGAACGGGATCATATGGCTACACCTTC
CDR3: CASSLRGQGTGSYGYTF

V: TRBV30
D: TRBD2
size: -
J: TRBJ2-2
DNA: TGTGCCTGGAGGGGACTAGCGGTTTACACCGGGGAGCTGTTTTTT
CDR3: CAWRGLAVYTGELFF

V: TRBV15
D: -
size: -
J: TRBJ1-4
DNA: TGTGCCACCAGCAGAGGGCGGGCCGATAATGAAAAACTGTTTTTT
CDR3: CATSRGRADNEKLFF

V: TRBV6-4
D: TRBD2
size: -
J: TRBJ2-3
DNA: TGTGCCAGCAGTGACGGGCTAGCGGGTAGTGTCACAGATACGCAGTATTTT
CDR3: CASSDGLAGSVTDTQYF

V: TRBV27
D: -
size: -
J: TRBJ1-2
DNA: TGTGCCAGCAGTCCCAGCCCCGCGGTTTACTATGGCTACACCTTC
CDR3: CASSPSPAVYYGYTF

V: TRBV5-4
D: -
size: -
J: TRBJ1-2
DNA: TGTGCCAGCAGCTTAGCAGGGCCGGGTGGCTACACCTTC
CDR3: CASSLAGPGGYTF

V: TRBV15
D: TRBD1
size: -
J: TRBJ2-7
DNA: TGTGCCACCAGCAGGGACAGGGGGCCTTCATCCTACGAGCAGTACTTC
CDR3: CATSRDRGPSSYEQYF

V: TRBV18
D: -
size: -
J: TRBJ1-4
DNA: TGTGCCAGCTCACCTCAGGACTCAGGTGAAAAACTGTTTTTT
CDR3: CASSPQDSGEKLFF

V: TRBV4-2
D: TRBD2
size: -
J: TRBJ2-7
DNA: TGTGCCAGCAGCCCCGGGGGGGGCGGGAGGATTTACTACGAGCAGTACTTC
CDR3: CASSPGGGGRIYYEQYF

V: TRBV15
D: -
size: -
J: TRBJ1-4
DNA: TGTGCCACCAGCAGAGATAGTTTAGGGTCCCCGGGGGAAAAACTGTTTTTT
CDR3: CATSRDSLGSPGEKLFF

V: TRBV19
D: -
size: -
J: TRBJ1-1
DNA: TGTGCCAGTAGGGCTGGGACAAAGAACACTGAAGCTTTCTTT
CDR3: CASRAGTKNTEAFF

V: TRBV7-9
D: -
size: -
J: TRBJ1-1
DNA: TGTGCCAGCAGCTTTGGACAGTCCACTGAAGCTTTCTTT
CDR3: CASSFGQSTEAFF

V: TRBV13
D: -
size: -
J: TRBJ1-2
DNA: TGTGCCAGCAGTTTAAGGGGGGGTAAGGGCTACACCTTC
CDR3: CASSLRGGKGYTF

V: TRBV7-9
D: TRBD1
size: -
J: TRBJ1-2
DNA: TGTGCCAGCAGCCCAAATAGGGACAGGGCTAACTATGGCTACACCTTC
CDR3: CASSPNRDRANYGYTF

V: TRBV25-1
D: -
size: -
J: TRBJ2-1
DNA: TGTGCCAGCAGGGGGGTTGGTGGACTATCCTACAATGAGCAGTTCTTC
CDR3: CASRGVGGLSYNEQFF

V: TRBV10-2
D: TRBD1
size: -
J: TRBJ1-1
DNA: TGCGCCAGCAGCCCCCAAGCGACAGGGACTGAAGCTTTCTTT
CDR3: CASSPQATGTEAFF

V: TRBV5-4
D: TRBD1
size: -
J: TRBJ1-1
DNA: TGTGCCAGCAGCGCGGGACAGGGGCCGAGCACTGAAGCTTTCTTT
CDR3: CASSAGQGPSTEAFF

V: TRBV5-4
D: TRBD2
size: once
J: TRBJ2-3
DNA: TGTGCCAGCAGCTTGGAGCGGGGCCGGGCAGATACGCAGTATTTT
CDR3: CASSLERGRADTQYF

V: TRBV5-1
D: TRBD1
size: -
J: TRBJ2-3
DNA: TGCGCCAGCAGCTTTACGCCCGGGACAGGGGGTGGTCTGGGCACAGATACGCAGTATTTT
CDR3: CASSFTPGTGGGLGTDTQYF

V: TRBV10-3
D: TRBD1
size: -
J: TRBJ2-1
DNA: TGTGCCATCAGTGAGTCAGGGGGCGATGAGCAGTTCTTC
CDR3: CAISESGGDEQFF

V: TRBV30
D: -
size: -
J: TRBJ2-5
DNA: TGTGCCTGGAGCAGAAATCAAGAGACCCAGTACTTC
CDR3: CAWSRNQETQYF

V: TRBV7-6
D: TRBD2
size: -
J: TRBJ2-7
DNA: TGTGCCAGCAGCAGAGGTGCCTTGAGCGGGGGCGGCGAGCAGTACTTC
CDR3: CASSRGALSGGGEQYF

V: TRBV12-2
D: -
size: -
J: TRBJ2-1
DNA: TGTGCAAGTCGCTCAGAGGGACTAGCGGGATACAATGAGCAGTTCTTC
CDR3: CASRSEGLAGYNEQFF

V: TRBV30
D: -
size: -
J: TRBJ1-2
DNA: TGTGCCTGGAGCCTCCCCCTTGGGAAGGGGGGCTACACCTTC
CDR3: CAWSLPLGKGGYTF

V: TRBV7-2
D: -
size: -
J: TRBJ2-1
DNA: TGTGCCAGCAGCCAGGGGTCAAAGCGGAATGAGCAGTTCTTC
CDR3: CASSQGSKRNEQFF

V: TRBV6-5
D: TRBD2
size: -
J: TRBJ2-1
DNA: TGTGCCAGCAGTTCTCTAGCGGGCTCCTACAATGAGCAGTTCTTC
CDR3: CASSSLAGSYNEQFF

V: TRBV29-1
D: TRBD1
size: -
J: TRBJ2-7
DNA: TGCAGCGTTGAAGATCGGGACAGGTTGGGGTCCTACGAGCAGTACTTC
CDR3: CSVEDRDRLGSYEQYF

V: TRBV11-2
D: -
size: -
J: TRBJ2-1
DNA: TGTGCCGGGGGCGGCTACAATGAGCAGTTCTTC
CDR3: CAGGGYNEQFF

V: TRBV27
D: TRBD1
size: -
J: TRBJ1-1
DNA: TGTGCCAGCAGTACGAACAGGGGCACTGAAGCTTTCTTT
CDR3: CASSTNRGTEAFF

V: TRBV19
D: TRBD2
size: -
J: TRBJ2-7
DNA: TGTGCCAGTAGTCGCATGGGACTAGCGCTTTCCTACGAGCAGTACTTC
CDR3: CASSRMGLALSYEQYF

V: TRBV5-1
D: TRBD2
size: once
J: TRBJ2-3
DNA: TGCGCCAGCAGGGCGGGAGATCAAAGAGATACGCAGTATTTT
CDR3: CASRAGDQRDTQYF

V: TRBV6-4
D: TRBD1
size: -
J: TRBJ2-2
DNA: TGTGCCAGCAGCCGATTTGGGACAGGGGCGAACACCGGGGAGCTGTTTTTT
CDR3: CASSRFGTGANTGELFF

V: TRBV2
D: TRBD1
size: once
J: TRBJ1-2
DNA: TGTGCCAGCAGTGCCGACAGGGACTATGGCTACACCTTC
CDR3: CASSADRDYGYTF

V: TRBV13
D: -
size: once
J: TRBJ1-5
DNA: TGTGCCAGCAGCTATTCGGGGGGGATCGTAGCCCAGCATTTT
CDR3: CASSYSGGIVAQHF

V: TRBV6-5
D: -
size: -
J: TRBJ2-2
DNA: TGTGCCAGCAGTTACTCTCGGTTACTCCGTGGCGGGGAGCTGTTTTTT
CDR3: CASSYSRLLRGGELFF

V: TRBV14
D: TRBD1
size: -
J: TRBJ2-3
DNA: TGTGCCAGCAGCCTCAGGACAGGGGCAGGAGATACGCAGTATTTT
CDR3: CASSLRTGAGDTQYF

V: TRBV10-1
D: TRBD2
size: -
J: TRBJ2-7
DNA: TGCGCCAGCAGTGGGGGACTAGCGGGATCCTACGAGCAGTACTTC
CDR3: CASSGGLAGSYEQYF

V: TRBV7-9
D: TRBD1
size: -
J: TRBJ2-7
DNA: TGTGCCAGCAGCTTAGCCCCGACAGGGGTGGTGTACGAGCAGTACTTC
CDR3: CASSLAPTGVVYEQYF

V: TRBV6-4
D: TRBD2
size: -
J: TRBJ2-2
DNA: TGTGCCAGCAGTCGGGAGCGGGGGGCAAACACCGGGGAGCTGTTTTTT
CDR3: CASSRERGANTGELFF

V: TRBV29-1
D: TRBD2
size: -
J: TRBJ2-7
DNA: TGCAGCGTTTCGAGCGGGATTATGTACGAGCAGTACTTC
CDR3: CSVSSGIMYEQYF

V: TRBV4-3
D: TRBD2
size: -
J: TRBJ2-5
DNA: TGCGCCAGCAGCCCGGGGGGAGCCCAAGAGACCCAGTACTTC
CDR3: CASSPGGAQETQYF

V: TRBV7-9
D: -
size: -
J: TRBJ1-3
DNA: TGTGCCAGCAGCTTCGGGATAAATGGAAACACCATATATTTT
CDR3: CASSFGINGNTIYF

V: TRBV5-1
D: TRBD1
size: -
J: TRBJ1-2
DNA: TGCGCCAGCAGCTACCAGACAGGGGATGGCTACACCTTC
CDR3: CASSYQTGDGYTF

V: TRBV9
D: TRBD2
size: once
J: TRBJ2-1
DNA: TGTGCCAGCAGCCCCACGGAACTAGCGGGGGGGGGCCCCTACAATGAGCAGTTCTTC
CDR3: CASSPTELAGGGPYNEQFF

V: TRBV18
D: TRBD1
size: -
J: TRBJ2-4
DNA: TGTGCCAGCTCACACACAACAGGGGCCGGGGCCAAAAACATTCAGTACTTC
CDR3: CASSHTTGAGAKNIQYF

V: TRBV27
D: TRBD1
size: once
J: TRBJ2-4
DNA: TGTGCCAGCAGTTTAGGGACAGGGGGCCTAGCCAAAAACATTCAGTACTTC
CDR3: CASSLGTGGLAKNIQYF